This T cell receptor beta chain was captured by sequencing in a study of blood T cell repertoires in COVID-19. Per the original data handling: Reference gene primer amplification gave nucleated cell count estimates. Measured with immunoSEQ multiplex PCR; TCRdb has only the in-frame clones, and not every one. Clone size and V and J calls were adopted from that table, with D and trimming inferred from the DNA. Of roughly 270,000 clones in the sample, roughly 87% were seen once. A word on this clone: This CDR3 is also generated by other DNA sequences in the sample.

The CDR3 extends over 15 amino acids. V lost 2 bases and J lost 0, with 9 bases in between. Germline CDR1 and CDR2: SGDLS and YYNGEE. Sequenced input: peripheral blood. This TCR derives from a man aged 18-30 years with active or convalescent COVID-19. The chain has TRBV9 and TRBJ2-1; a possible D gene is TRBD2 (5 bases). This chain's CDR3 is CASSVGDSSYNEQFF. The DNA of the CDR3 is TGTGCCAGCAGCGTCGGGGATAGCTCCTACAATGAGCAGTTCTTC.